This record looks at one TCR beta chain sequence and its context. Original data processing: Researchers report that nucleated cell counts were estimated from reference gene primer amplification. Assay: immunoSEQ multiplex PCR; the TCRdb copy retains only in-frame clones and omits some. V, J and clone size derive from that table, while D and trimming were established from the DNA sequence. Among around 200,000 clones listed, roughly 90% were seen once. The source of the sample is a study of blood T cell repertoires in COVID-19. Looking at the study overall: The United States, Italy and Spain provided the acute and convalescent COVID-19 samples. Sample material is recorded as cDNA or gDNA derived from T cells, B-cell-depleted T cells, or PBMCs.

Trimming cost V 2 bases and J 4 bases, with 13 bases left between them. This CDR3 spans 15 amino acids. Germline values: CDR1 KGHSH, CDR2 LQKENI. The specimen was peripheral blood. J is TRBJ2-3 and V is TRBV18; tentative D call: TRBD2 (5 bases). This receptor was obtained from a man aged 40-49 years with acute or convalescent COVID-19. This CDR3 reads CASSPAVGVADTQYF. For the CDR3, the DNA is TGTGCCAGCTCACCAGCGGTCGGGGTAGCAGATACGCAGTATTTT.